One sample yielded the 20 T cell receptor beta chains listed below, sequenced in a study of blood T cell repertoires in COVID-19. Assay used: immunoSEQ multiplex PCR; TCRdb lists only in-frame clones, some missing. The sample shows 250,000 to 350,000 clones, roughly 91% of them seen only once. The sequenced sample was peripheral blood. Receptors originate from a man aged 25-45 years with acute or convalescent COVID-19.

The V call is TRBV7-3, the J call TRBJ2-3; D gene ambiguous. In germline, CDR1 is SGHTA, CDR2 FQGTGA. The CDR3 is 19 residues long. V lost 0 bases to trimming and J lost 2 bases, with 21 bases between them. The CDR3 coding sequence is TGTGCCAGCAGCTTAACGTTAGAGGCCCGTCGGTCGGACACAGATACGCAGTATTTT. Translation gives CASSLTLEARRSDTDTQYF.

The genes are TRBV6-5 and TRBJ1-5, with unresolved D. The germline gives CDR1 MNHEY, CDR2 SVGAGI. Trimming pared 7 bases from V and 0 bases from J, leaving 4 bases between. The CDR3 is made up of 12 amino acids. The CDR3 region is CASKHSNQPQHF. CDR3 DNA sequence: TGTGCCAGCAAGCATAGCAATCAGCCCCAGCATTTT.

This clone was found once. The chain joins TRBV24-1 to TRBJ2-1, with a tentative D call TRBD1 (6 bases). With 3 bases removed from V and 2 bases from J, the gap between germline ends came to 13 bases. Germline V gene data show CDR1 as KGHDR and CDR2 as SFDVKD. The CDR3 consists of 16 residues. CDR3 sequence (DNA): TGTGCCACCAGTGATGCCGGGACACGAGCCTACAATGAGCAGTTCTTC. It yields the protein CATSDAGTRAYNEQFF.

The chain uses TRBV4-2 and TRBJ1-1; 7 positions match TRBD1. CDR3 length: 14 residues. After removal of 2 bases from V and 11 bases from J, the junction contained 11 bases not matched to a gene. Germline values: CDR1 LGHNA, CDR2 YNFKEQ. CDR3 amino acids: CASSQSGQEGSAFF. CDR3 bases: TGTGCCAGCAGCCAATCTGGACAGGAGGGCTCGGCTTTCTTT.

CDR3 loop: CASTFTGGHGYNEQFF. In DNA form, the CDR3 reads TGTGCCAGCACCTTCACAGGGGGCCATGGATACAATGAGCAGTTCTTC. This chain uses TRBV27 with TRBJ2-1; 9 nucleotides align to TRBD1. The CDR3 loop spans 16 amino acids. With 7 bases clipped from V and 4 bases from J, the junction kept 11 bases outside the gene matches. From germline, CDR1 is MNHEY and CDR2 SMNVEV (reference sequence).

In this sample, this clone turned up once. The chain is built from TRBV4-1 and TRBJ2-1, with TRBD2 as a possible D gene (5 bases). V lost 3 bases and J lost 0, with 12 bases in between. CDR1 and CDR2 from the germline V gene are MGHRA and YSYEKL. This CDR3 is built from 16 residues. As DNA, the CDR3 is TGCGCCAGCAGCCACCCCCGGGATAGCTCCTACAATGAGCAGTTCTTC. The encoded protein is CASSHPRDSSYNEQFF.

The chain uses TRBV28 and TRBJ2-7; 7 bases are a match to TRBD1. The CDR3 totals 16 residues. The V and J ends lost 2 bases and 0 bases, in that order; junction bases with no gene match: 7. Germline V gives CDR1 MDHEN, CDR2 SYDVKM. The CDR3 loop reads CASSLGTALLSYEQYF. The CDR3, as DNA: TGTGCCAGCAGTTTAGGGACAGCTTTGCTCTCCTACGAGCAGTACTTC. Full variable domain (remainder filled in from reference TRBV28 and TRBJ2-7): DVKVTQSSRYLVKRTGEKVFLECVQDMDHENMFWYRQDPGLGLRLIYFSYDVKMKEKGDIPEGYSVSREKKERFSLILESASTNQTSMYLCASSLGTALLSYEQYFGPGTRLTVT.

The CDR3 nucleotides read TGTGCCAGTAGTCCGTTACGGGAGGGAACCTACGAGCAGTACTTC. Translated, it gives CASSPLREGTYEQYF. This rearrangement joins TRBV19 to TRBJ2-7, with 8 positions matching TRBD2. The length of the CDR3 is 15 residues. Germline assignment: CDR1 LNHDA and CDR2 SQIVND (reference sequence). V dropped 5 bases and J dropped 2; count of bases not matched to a gene: 8.

This chain connects TRBV28 to TRBJ2-1; TRBD2 matches at 7 bases. This CDR3 region has 13 residues. Germline V lookup: CDR1 MDHEN, CDR2 SYDVKM. V dropped 7 bases and J dropped 10; count of bases not matched to a gene: 10. CDR3 in amino acids: CASNGGGPREQFF. CDR3 nucleotides: TGTGCCAGCAACGGGGGAGGGCCACGAGAGCAGTTCTTC. Full variable domain (rest looked up from reference TRBV28 and TRBJ2-1): DVKVTQSSRYLVKRTGEKVFLECVQDMDHENMFWYRQDPGLGLRLIYFSYDVKMKEKGDIPEGYSVSREKKERFSLILESASTNQTSMYLCASNGGGPREQFFGPGTRLTVL.

The gene calls are TRBV3-1 (or the pseudogene TRBV3-2) and TRBJ2-2, with a possible D match to TRBD2 (6 bases). The germline V gene encodes CDR1 LGHDT and CDR2 YNNKEL (reference sequence). The CDR3 has 12 amino acids. V was pared by 4 bases and J by 11 bases, with 11 bases between. CDR3 nucleotide sequence: TGTGCCAGCAGCCGCACGGGGGACGAGCTGTTTTTT. Its protein is CASSRTGDELFF.

The chain carries TRBV3-1 (or the pseudogene TRBV3-2) and TRBJ1-4; 8 bases fit TRBD1. The V gene end was trimmed by 3 bases and the J gene end by 7 bases; junction bases not matched to a gene: 4. The CDR3 sequence is 14 residues long. CDR1 and CDR2 (germline): LGHDT, YNNKEL (reference sequence). Here the CDR3 DNA reads TGTGCCAGCAGCCACGACAGGGGCCGTGAAAAACTGTTTTTT. It encodes CASSHDRGREKLFF.

The rearrangement joins TRBV6-1 to TRBJ1-2; D is unclear. Between the trimmed V and J ends, which lost 1 base and 3 bases, there was a span of 12 bases. Germline V gene data show CDR1 as MNHNS and CDR2 as SASEGT. This CDR3 has 15 residues. The chain's CDR3 is CASSEGAGVDYGYTF. The DNA for the CDR3 is TGTGCCAGCAGTGAAGGGGCAGGTGTGGACTATGGCTACACCTTC.

This clone appeared a single time. The chain recombines TRBV30 with TRBJ2-2; D is perhaps TRBD2 (5 bases). CDR3 size: 12 residues. Trimming pared 5 bases from V and 4 bases from J, leaving 8 bases between. CDR1 GTSNPN and CDR2 SVGIG come from the germline V gene (reference sequence). CDR3 residues: CAWGEITGELFF. The CDR3 DNA follows: TGTGCCTGGGGGGAGATCACCGGGGAGCTGTTTTTT.

The count of this clone is one. The chain links TRBV5-5 to TRBJ1-1; weak D call: TRBD1 (6 bases). V lost 4 bases to trimming and J lost 11 bases, with 21 bases between them. Per germline, CDR1 SGHKS and CDR2 YYEKEE (reference sequence). The CDR3 is 14 residues long. The CDR3: CASSQITGTGAAFF. The CDR3 DNA follows: TGTGCCAGCAGCCAAATAACAGGGACCGGGGCGGCTTTCTTT.

In this sample, this clone turned up once. This rearrangement joins TRBV6-5 to TRBJ2-7, with 9 nucleotides matching TRBD1. Germline-derived CDR1 and CDR2 are MNHEY and SVGAGI. The ends lost 6 bases at V and 0 bases at J; junction bases unmatched: 3. This CDR3 comprises 14 residues. The CDR3 reads CASRLGQGSYEQYF. Written as DNA, the CDR3 is TGTGCCAGCAGACTGGGACAGGGCTCCTACGAGCAGTACTTC.

The V gene is TRBV28, the J gene TRBJ1-2; D not certain. Per germline, CDR1 MDHEN and CDR2 SYDVKM. Trimming cost V 6 bases and J 6 bases, with 11 bases left between them. This CDR3 comprises 12 residues. This CDR3 is CASRLTANGYTF. The CDR3 nucleotides read TGTGCCAGCAGGCTTACAGCAAATGGCTACACCTTC.

The table lists this clone with a count of one. The chain is built from TRBV2 and TRBJ2-7, with 12 bases identical to TRBD2. The ends lost 6 bases at V and 2 bases at J; junction bases unmatched: 2. Germline values: CDR1 SNHLY, CDR2 FYNNEI. The CDR3 is made up of 14 amino acids. CDR3 region: CASRTSGSTYEQYF. The CDR3 bases are TGTGCCAGCAGGACTAGCGGGAGTACCTACGAGCAGTACTTC.

V is TRBV3-1 (or the pseudogene TRBV3-2) and J is TRBJ1-3; D not certain. The CDR3 is made up of 14 amino acids. Germline CDR1 LGHDT, CDR2 YNNKEL (reference sequence). V lost 4 bases, J lost 3 bases, and 10 bases lay in between. CDR3 in DNA: TGTGCCAGCAGCCCCGTGGCTTTTGGAAACACCATATATTTT. Encoded protein: CASSPVAFGNTIYF.

This clone has only one observation. The chain carries TRBV30 and TRBJ1-2; 8 positions agree with TRBD1. The CDR3 runs 16 residues. V dropped 0 bases and J dropped 2; count of bases not matched to a gene: 8. Germline CDR1 reads GTSNPN; CDR2 reads SVGIG (reference sequence). CDR3 nucleotides: TGTGCCTGGAGTGTGATCCCGGCAGGGGGCAACTATGGCTACACCTTC. Amino acids: CAWSVIPAGGNYGYTF.

As regards this clone: Other nucleotide sequences from this sample produce the same CDR3. The V and J genes are TRBV6-1 and TRBJ1-1; no definite D call. The CDR3 length is 13 residues. Per the germline V gene, CDR1 is MNHNS and CDR2 is SASEGT. V lost 3 bases to trimming and J lost 4 bases, with 9 bases between them. The CDR3 DNA reads TGTGCCAGCAGTGACAGAGAGGGCACTGAAGCTTTCTTT. Translating gives CASSDREGTEAFF.